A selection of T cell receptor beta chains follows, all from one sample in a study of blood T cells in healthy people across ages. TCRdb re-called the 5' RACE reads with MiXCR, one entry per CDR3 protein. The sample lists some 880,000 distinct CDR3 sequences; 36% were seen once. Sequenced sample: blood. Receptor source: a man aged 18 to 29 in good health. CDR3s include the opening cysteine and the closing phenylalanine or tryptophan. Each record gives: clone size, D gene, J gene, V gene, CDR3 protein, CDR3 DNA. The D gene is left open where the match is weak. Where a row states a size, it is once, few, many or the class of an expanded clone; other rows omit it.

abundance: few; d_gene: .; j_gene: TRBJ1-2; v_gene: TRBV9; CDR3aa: CASSGTSYGYTF; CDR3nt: TGTGCCAGCAGCGGTACGTCCTATGGCTACACCTTC
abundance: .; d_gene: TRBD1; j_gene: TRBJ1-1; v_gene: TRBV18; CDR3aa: CASSRINQGGNTEAFF; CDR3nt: TGTGCCAGCTCACGTATCAACCAGGGGGGGAACACTGAAGCTTTCTTT
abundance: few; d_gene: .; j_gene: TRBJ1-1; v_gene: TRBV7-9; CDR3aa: CASSLITGPLNTEAFF; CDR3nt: TGTGCCAGCAGCTTAATCACAGGCCCGTTGAACACTGAAGCTTTCTTT
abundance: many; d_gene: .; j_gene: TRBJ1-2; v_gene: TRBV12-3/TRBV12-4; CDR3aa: CASSLPGNYGYTF; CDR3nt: TGTGCCAGCAGTTTGCCGGGGAACTATGGCTACACCTTC
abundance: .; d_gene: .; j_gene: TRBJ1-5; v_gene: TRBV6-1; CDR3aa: CASSERQENLRNQPQHF; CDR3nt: TGTGCCAGCAGTGAGAGGCAGGAGAACCTTCGGAATCAGCCCCAGCATTTT
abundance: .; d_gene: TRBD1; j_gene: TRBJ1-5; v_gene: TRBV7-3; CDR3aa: CASSPGTGGMESQPQHF; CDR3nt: TGTGCCAGCAGCCCCGGGACAGGGGGAATGGAAAGTCAGCCCCAGCATTTT
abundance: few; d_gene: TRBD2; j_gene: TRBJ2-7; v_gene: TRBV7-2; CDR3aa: CASSPVAGGYNEQYF; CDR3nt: TGTGCCAGCAGCCCAGTCGCGGGGGGGTACAATGAGCAGTACTTC
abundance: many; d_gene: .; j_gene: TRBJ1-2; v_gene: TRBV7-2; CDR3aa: CASNRGGADYGYTF; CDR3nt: TGTGCCAGCAATCGGGGGGGCGCGGACTATGGCTACACCTTC
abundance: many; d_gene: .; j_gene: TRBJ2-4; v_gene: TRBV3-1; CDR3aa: CASSQDPRGPVNIQYF; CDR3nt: TGTGCCAGCAGCCAAGACCCACGGGGGCCGGTGAACATTCAGTACTTC
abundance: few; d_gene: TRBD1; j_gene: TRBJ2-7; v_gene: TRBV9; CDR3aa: CASSVGTGSYNEQYF; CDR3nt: TGTGCCAGCAGCGTCGGGACAGGCTCCTACAATGAGCAGTACTTC
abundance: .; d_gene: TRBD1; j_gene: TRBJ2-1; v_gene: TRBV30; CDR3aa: CAWGDRGNEQFF; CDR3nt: TGTGCCTGGGGGGACAGGGGCAATGAGCAGTTCTTC
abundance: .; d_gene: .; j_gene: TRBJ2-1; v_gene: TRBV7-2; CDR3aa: CASTLSGDLNEQFF; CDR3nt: TGTGCCAGCACCCTTTCAGGAGACCTCAATGAGCAGTTCTTC
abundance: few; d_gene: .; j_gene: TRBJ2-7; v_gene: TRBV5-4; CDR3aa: CASSFSGGSSYEQYF; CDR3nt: TGTGCCAGCAGCTTCAGTGGGGGCAGCTCCTACGAGCAGTACTTC
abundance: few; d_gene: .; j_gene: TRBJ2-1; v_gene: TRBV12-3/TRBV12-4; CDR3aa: CASSLEFLVGGAYNEQFF; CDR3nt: TGTGCCAGCAGTTTAGAGTTTCTTGTGGGGGGCGCTTACAATGAGCAGTTCTTC
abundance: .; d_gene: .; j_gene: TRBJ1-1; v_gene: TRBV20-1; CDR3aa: CSAPFLGTEAFF; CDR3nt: TGCAGTGCCCCCTTCCTGGGAACTGAAGCTTTCTTT
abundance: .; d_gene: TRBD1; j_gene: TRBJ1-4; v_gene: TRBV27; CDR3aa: CASSPATGDLEKLFF; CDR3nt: TGTGCCAGCAGTCCTGCGACAGGGGACCTTGAAAAACTGTTTTTT
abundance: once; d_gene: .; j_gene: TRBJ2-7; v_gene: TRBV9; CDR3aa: CASSVTGREQYF; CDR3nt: TGTGCCAGCAGCGTCACAGGGCGCGAGCAGTACTTC
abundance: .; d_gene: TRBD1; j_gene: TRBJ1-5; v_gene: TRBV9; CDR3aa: CASSAGQGGQPLHF; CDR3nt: TGTGCCAGCAGCGCGGGACAGGGAGGTCAGCCCCTGCATTTT
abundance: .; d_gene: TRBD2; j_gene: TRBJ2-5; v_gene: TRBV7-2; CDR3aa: CASSEPTSGGPYFQETQYF; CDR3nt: TGTGCCAGCAGCGAGCCGACTAGCGGGGGGCCTTACTTTCAAGAGACCCAGTACTTC
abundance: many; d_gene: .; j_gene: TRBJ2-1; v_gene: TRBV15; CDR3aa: CATSKNVRGYNEQFF; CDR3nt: TGTGCCACCAGCAAAAATGTTCGGGGGTACAATGAGCAGTTCTTC
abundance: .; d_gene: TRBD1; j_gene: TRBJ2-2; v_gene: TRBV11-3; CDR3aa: CASSARGWGQKNTGELFF; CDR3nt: TGTGCCAGCAGCGCAAGGGGTTGGGGACAGAAAAACACCGGCGAGCTGTTTTTT
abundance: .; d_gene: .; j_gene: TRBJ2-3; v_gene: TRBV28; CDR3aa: CASSPSGGISTDTQYF; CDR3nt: TGTGCCAGCAGTCCATCAGGCGGAATCAGCACAGATACGCAGTATTTT
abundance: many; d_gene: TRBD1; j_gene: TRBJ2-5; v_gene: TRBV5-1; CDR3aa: CASSPGQGQETQYF; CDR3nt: TGTGCCAGCAGCCCAGGACAGGGCCAAGAGACCCAGTACTTC
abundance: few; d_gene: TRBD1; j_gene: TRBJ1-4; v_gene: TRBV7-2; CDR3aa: CASSMNRGTNEKLFF; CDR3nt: TGTGCCAGCAGCATGAACAGGGGGACTAATGAAAAACTGTTTTTT
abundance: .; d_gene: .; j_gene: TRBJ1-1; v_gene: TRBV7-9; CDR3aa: CASSSADRTNTEAFF; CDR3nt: TGTGCCAGCAGCTCAGCCGATCGGACGAACACTGAAGCTTTCTTT
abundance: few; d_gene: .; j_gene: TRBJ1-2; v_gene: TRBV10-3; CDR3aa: CATTQSYNYGYTF; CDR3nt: TGTGCCACCACCCAAAGTTATAACTATGGCTACACCTTC
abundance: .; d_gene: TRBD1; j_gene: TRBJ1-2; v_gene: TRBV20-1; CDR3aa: CSARAAGGVYGYTF; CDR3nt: TGCAGTGCTAGAGCCGCAGGGGGGGTCTATGGCTACACCTTC
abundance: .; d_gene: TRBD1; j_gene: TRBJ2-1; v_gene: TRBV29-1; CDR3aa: CSGRTGGYNEQFF; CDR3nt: TGCAGCGGCAGGACAGGGGGCTACAATGAGCAGTTCTTC
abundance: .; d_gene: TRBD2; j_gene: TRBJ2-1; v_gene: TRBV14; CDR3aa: CASSQDGLPGRGYNEQFF; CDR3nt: TGTGCCAGCAGCCAAGATGGGCTTCCTGGGCGGGGGTACAATGAGCAGTTCTTC
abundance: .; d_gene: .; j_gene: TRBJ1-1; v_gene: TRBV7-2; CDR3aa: CASSPGGLEAFF; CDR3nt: TGTGCCAGCAGCCCGGGGGGGCTTGAAGCTTTCTTT
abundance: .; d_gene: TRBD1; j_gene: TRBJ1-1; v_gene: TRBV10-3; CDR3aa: CAISDIDRVKLPEAFF; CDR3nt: TGTGCCATCAGCGATATAGACAGGGTCAAACTCCCTGAAGCTTTCTTT
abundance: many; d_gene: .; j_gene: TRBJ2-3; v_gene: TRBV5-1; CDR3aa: CASSLVGKSTDTQYF; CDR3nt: TGCGCCAGCAGCTTGGTAGGGAAAAGCACAGATACGCAGTATTTT
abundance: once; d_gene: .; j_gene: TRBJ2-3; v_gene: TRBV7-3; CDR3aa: CASALQDTQYF; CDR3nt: TGTGCCAGCGCGTTGCAGGATACGCAGTATTTT
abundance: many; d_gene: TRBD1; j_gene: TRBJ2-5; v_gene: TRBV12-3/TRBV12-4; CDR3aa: CASSYQGVETQYF; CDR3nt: TGTGCCAGCAGCTACCAGGGGGTAGAGACCCAGTACTTC
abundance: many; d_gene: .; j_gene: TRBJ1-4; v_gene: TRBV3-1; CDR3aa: CASSPTFLSINEKLFF; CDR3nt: TGTGCCAGCAGCCCCACGTTCCTGTCTATTAATGAAAAACTGTTTTTT
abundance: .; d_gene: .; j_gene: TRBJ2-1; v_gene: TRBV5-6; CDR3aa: CASSHREGGIYNEQFF; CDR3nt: TGTGCCAGCAGCCACAGGGAGGGGGGAATCTACAATGAGCAGTTCTTC
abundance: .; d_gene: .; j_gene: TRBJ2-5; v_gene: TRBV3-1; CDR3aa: CASSQGSSVYNEQYF; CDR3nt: TGTGCCAGCAGCCAAGGCTCTAGCGTCTACAATGAGCAGTACTTC
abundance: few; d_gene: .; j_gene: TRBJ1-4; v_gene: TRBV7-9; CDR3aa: CASRGANEKLFF; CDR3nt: TGTGCCAGCAGGGGTGCTAATGAAAAACTGTTTTTT
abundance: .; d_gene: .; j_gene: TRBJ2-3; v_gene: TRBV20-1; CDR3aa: CSARGGSVWDTQYF; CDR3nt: TGCAGTGCTAGGGGCGGCAGCGTCTGGGATACGCAGTATTTT
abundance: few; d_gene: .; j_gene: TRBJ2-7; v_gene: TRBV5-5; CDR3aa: CASSFRRDFFSSSYEQYF; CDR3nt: TGTGCCAGCAGCTTTCGCCGGGACTTTTTTTCTAGCTCCTACGAGCAGTACTTC